This T cell receptor beta chain was sequenced during a study of T cells in Graves' hyperthyroidism and ophthalmopathy. General study findings and limits: Ophthalmopathy was told apart from stable hyperthyroidism by a 13 V-J model.

This clonotype was found many times. Its antigen is unknown. TCR beta CDR3 regions were amplified from RNA. RT-PCR in the first round (using the HTBI primer set) targeted the TCR CDR3. A single record per CDR3 protein comes from TCRdb applying MiXCR to the multiplex PCR reads. The repertoire holds about 380,000 distinct CDR3 sequences, with approximately 15% as singletons. V shed 6 bases and J 2 bases; nucleotides not matched to a gene: 5. This CDR3 contains 15 residues. From germline, CDR1 is MNHEY and CDR2 SMNVEV (reference sequence). This TCR was recovered from a woman aged 55 to 70 with Graves' hyperthyroidism. V and J are TRBV27 and TRBJ2-3; the match to TRBD1 covers 10 bases. Sequencing input: blood. CDR3 in DNA: TGTGCCAGCAGCGGGACAGGGGCGGTCACAGATACGCAGTATTTT. Translating it yields CASSGTGAVTDTQYF.